A single sample gave rise to the 27 T cell receptor beta chains below, sequenced in a study of T-cell reconstitution after alpha-beta-depleted transplantation in children. A library of TCRbeta sequences, prepared with unique molecular identifiers, was generated. Each CDR3 protein gets one entry after TCRdb re-called the PCR reads with MiXCR. The sample contains more than 60,000 distinct CDR3 sequences, approximately 7.3% of which appear only once. Sequences were derived from PBMCs from the stem cell graft donor, sampled from the stem cell graft. The receptors come from a human donor who donated a stem cell graft to a child with acute lymphoblastic leukemia.

The gene calls are TRBV4-3 and TRBJ2-7; D is uncertain. The CDR3 consists of 13 residues. Germline loops: CDR1 LGHNA, CDR2 YSLEER. V lost 0 bases to trimming and J lost 7 bases, with 10 bases between them. The CDR3 is CASSQDRPGEQYF. In DNA form, the CDR3 reads TGCGCCAGCAGCCAAGATAGGCCTGGGGAGCAGTACTTC.

This chain links TRBV11-2 with TRBJ2-1; 9 bases align to TRBD2. Germline V gives CDR1 SGHAT, CDR2 FQNNGV. V lost 6 bases to trimming and J lost 8 bases; unmatched junction nucleotides: 11. This CDR3 contains 15 residues. The CDR3 sequence: CASRPGTSHLDEQFF. In nucleotides, the CDR3 is TGTGCCAGCAGGCCCGGGACTAGCCACCTGGATGAGCAGTTCTTC.

This clonotype occurred many times. For the CDR3, the DNA is TGCAGTGCTAGAAGGCAGGGGAATTCTAGGGACAGTACCTATAGCAATCAGCCCCAGCATTTT. Protein: CSARRQGNSRDSTYSNQPQHF. J is TRBJ1-5 and V is TRBV20-1; 7 bases map to TRBD1. The junction had 22 bases not matched to a gene; V was cut back by 2 bases and J by 0 bases. The CDR3 has 21 residues. Germline assignment: CDR1 DFQATT and CDR2 SNEGSKA (reference sequence).

This clonotype came up many times. The chain joins TRBV4-3 to TRBJ2-3; 10 bases are shared with TRBD2. Germline values: CDR1 LGHNA, CDR2 YSLEER. V lost 1 base to trimming and J lost 4 bases; unmatched junction nucleotides: 8. This CDR3 comprises 17 residues. The DNA for the CDR3 is TGCGCCAGCAGCCAAGGTCCCAGCGGGGGGGCATCAGATACGCAGTATTTT. It encodes CASSQGPSGGASDTQYF.

This clonotype has a count of ten or more. The V and J genes are TRBV11-2 and TRBJ2-1; 8 bases are shared with TRBD2. The CDR3 runs to 17 residues. The J segment lost 0 bases and the V segment lost 7 bases, leaving 11 bases of the junction unmatched. In germline, CDR1 is SGHAT, CDR2 FQNNGV. Here the CDR3 DNA reads TGTGCCAGCACCAAAGGTCCCAGCGGGAGCTCCTACAATGAGCAGTTCTTC. This codes for CASTKGPSGSSYNEQFF.

There are many counts of this clonotype. The chain carries TRBV28 and TRBJ2-2; TRBD2 is a possible D gene (5 bases). V was clipped by 3 bases and J by 5 bases, with 13 bases between them. This CDR3 region has 15 residues. Germline-derived CDR1 and CDR2 are MDHEN and SYDVKM. The CDR3 protein is CASSFHGRGTGELFF. In DNA form, the CDR3 reads TGTGCCAGCAGTTTCCACGGACGAGGGACCGGGGAGCTGTTTTTT.

Worth noting for this clonotype: At one end the junction does not follow the germline gene, possibly because of a read error. The genes are TRBV28 and TRBJ1-1, with no clear D. The CDR3 covers 15 residues. Germline loops: CDR1 MDHEN, CDR2 SYDVKM. This CDR3 reads CASSLLRFMNTAAFF. CDR3 sequence (DNA): TGTGCCAGCAGTTTACTCAGGTTTATGAACACTGCAGCTTTCTTT.

In its sample, this clonotype was seen many times. This chain joins TRBV5-5 and TRBJ2-7; 9 bases align to TRBD1. CDR3 length: 15 residues. Per germline, CDR1 SGHKS and CDR2 YYEKEE (reference sequence). With V trimmed by 3 bases and J by 0 bases, 4 bases remained unmatched. CDR3 loop: CASSSPGQGSYEQYF. Here the CDR3 DNA reads TGTGCCAGCAGCTCGCCGGGACAGGGCTCCTACGAGCAGTACTTC.

This clonotype appeared once. The CDR3 protein is CASSQDRDRARGYGYTF. The CDR3 DNA reads TGCGCCAGCAGCCAGGATAGGGACAGGGCCCGAGGCTATGGCTACACCTTC. The V gene is TRBV5-1, the J gene TRBJ1-2; 9 bases are a match to TRBD1. The V and J ends lost 4 bases and 4 bases, in that order; junction bases with no gene match: 14. The CDR3 spans 17 residues. In germline, CDR1 is SGHRS, CDR2 YFSETQ.

This chain connects TRBV7-3 to TRBJ2-1, with TRBD1 matching over 7 bases. CDR3 size: 16 residues. Trimming removed 2 bases from V and 9 bases from J; junction bases left unmatched: 13. From germline, CDR1 is SGHTA and CDR2 FQGTGA. The CDR3 sequence is CASSLGAGGVGAEQFF. CDR3 in DNA: TGTGCCAGCAGCTTAGGTGCAGGGGGAGTAGGTGCTGAGCAGTTCTTC.

Ten or more counts support this clonotype. The V gene is TRBV4-2, the J gene TRBJ1-3, with 7 nucleotides matching TRBD1. This CDR3 contains 17 residues. Germline V gene data show CDR1 as LGHNA and CDR2 as YNFKEQ. V trimming: 2 bases; J trimming: 4 bases; junction bases outside the gene matches: 11. The CDR3 region has the DNA TGTGCCAGCAGCCAACGGGACAGCGACTCAGTCGGAAACACCATATATTTT. Translation gives CASSQRDSDSVGNTIYF.

Ten or more counts support this clonotype. The V and J genes are TRBV12-3 or TRBV12-4 and TRBJ1-1; D possibly corresponds to TRBD1 (5 bases). The CDR3 sequence is 17 residues long. V was shortened by 3 bases and J by 1 base, with 18 bases between the two germline ends. This chain's CDR3 is CASSFIAGRAQNTEAFF. CDR3 bases: TGTGCCAGCAGTTTCATAGCGGGGCGAGCGCAGAACACTGAAGCTTTCTTT.

This clonotype was recorded at least ten times. The rearrangement links TRBV27 to TRBJ1-1; D call uncertain. This CDR3 is 14 amino acids long. Trimming shortened V by 2 bases and J by 4 bases, and 11 bases separated the two germline ends. CDR1 is MNHEY, CDR2 SMNVEV, per germline (reference sequence). The CDR3 is CASSLGGLGTEAFF. The CDR3 DNA follows: TGTGCCAGCAGTTTAGGAGGCCTGGGCACTGAAGCTTTCTTT.

This chain links TRBV10-3 with TRBJ1-4; D call uncertain. The CDR3 extends over 13 amino acids. CDR1 and CDR2 (germline): ENHRY, SYGVKD. Trimming removed 3 bases at V and 11 bases at J, with 13 bases between. The CDR3 DNA follows: TGTGCCATCAGTGAAGGGAAACCCTCCAAACTGTTTTTT. It specifies CAISEGKPSKLFF.

The sample holds many counts of this clonotype. V and J are TRBV4-3 and TRBJ1-2; a possible D gene is TRBD1 (5 bases). V was pared by 0 bases and J by 0 bases, with 8 bases between. Germline V gene sequence: CDR1 LGHNA, CDR2 YSLEER. This CDR3 spans 15 amino acids. The CDR3 region has the DNA TGCGCCAGCAGCCAAGAAACAGGCGCTAACTATGGCTACACCTTC. Its protein is CASSQETGANYGYTF.

This clonotype was observed many times. The chain has TRBV29-1 and TRBJ2-1; tentative D call: TRBD1 (5 bases). V dropped 7 bases and J dropped 0 bases, with 10 bases sitting between them. Germline assignment: CDR1 SQVTM and CDR2 ANQGSEA. The CDR3 is 13 residues long. The chain's CDR3 is CSATGDSYNEQFF. In DNA form, the CDR3 reads TGCAGCGCCACAGGTGACTCCTACAATGAGCAGTTCTTC.

This clonotype was seen only a few times. V gene TRBV7-9 combines with J gene TRBJ1-1; TRBD1 aligns across 8 bases. J lost 5 bases, V lost 5 bases, and 10 bases had no gene match. Germline CDR1 is SEHNR and CDR2 is FQNEAQ (reference sequence). This CDR3 is built from 15 residues. The CDR3 spells CASSTRTGKVTEAFF. The CDR3 nucleotides are TGTGCCAGCAGCACCCGGACAGGGAAGGTTACTGAAGCTTTCTTT.

This clonotype came up many times. This chain connects TRBV28 to TRBJ1-1; TRBD1 might be the D (6 bases). The CDR3 loop spans 14 amino acids. Looked up from germline, CDR1 is MDHEN and CDR2 is SYDVKM. V was pared by 4 bases and J by 1 base, with 10 bases between. CDR3: CASSSGTPNTEAFF. The CDR3 nucleotides are TGTGCCAGCAGTTCCGGGACACCGAACACTGAAGCTTTCTTT.

This clonotype was seen repeatedly, ten times or more. The DNA of the CDR3 is TGTGCCAGCAGCTTAGAGGCGTACATGAACACTGAAGCTTTCTTT. The encoded protein is CASSLEAYMNTEAFF. The V gene is TRBV7-2, the J gene TRBJ1-1; no definite D call. The germline V and J ends were trimmed by 1 base and 0 bases, with 9 bases remaining between them. The germline V gene encodes CDR1 SGHTA and CDR2 FQGNSA. This CDR3 spans 15 amino acids.

This clonotype was counted a few times. The chain couples TRBV12-3 or TRBV12-4 to TRBJ1-1, with a weak D call TRBD1 (5 bases). This CDR3 has 13 residues. Deletions cut 8 bases from V and 6 bases from J, with 16 bases between. The CDR3 nucleotides are TGTGCCAGCCGTCAAAGGGGCTTGGCTGAAGCTTTCTTT. It yields the protein CASRQRGLAEAFF.

The chain links TRBV7-3 to TRBJ2-1; 10 bases are shared with TRBD2. The J segment lost 6 bases and the V segment lost 0 bases, leaving 5 bases of the junction unmatched. The CDR3 is made up of 16 amino acids. Germline V lookup: CDR1 SGHTA, CDR2 FQGTGA. In nucleotides, the CDR3 is TGTGCCAGCAGCTTAACCAAGCGGGGGGGTTCCAATGAGCAGTTCTTC. Translated, it gives CASSLTKRGGSNEQFF.

This clonotype was counted at least ten times. This chain connects TRBV5-1 to TRBJ2-7; 12 bases fit TRBD2. The CDR3 consists of 14 residues. Trimming at V came to 4 bases and at J to 6 bases, leaving 5 bases not matched to a gene. Germline-derived CDR1 and CDR2 are SGHRS and YFSETQ. The CDR3 nucleotides read TGCGCCAGCAGCCTTTGGACTAGCGGGACCGAGCAGTACTTC. This sequence encodes CASSLWTSGTEQYF.

This clonotype showed up many times. The chain couples TRBV27 to TRBJ1-6; 8 bases align to TRBD1. The CDR3 has 16 residues. V lost 5 bases to trimming and J lost 5 bases; unmatched junction nucleotides: 8. CDR1 MNHEY and CDR2 SMNVEV come from the germline V gene (reference sequence). CDR3 nucleotides: TGTGCCAGCAGTCCCCCCTGGACAGGGAATAATTCACCCCTCCACTTT. Protein sequence: CASSPPWTGNNSPLHF.

This clonotype showed up many times. The CDR3 DNA reads as TGTGCCAGCAGTCCGATAGCGGGAGGGGGAACCCAGTACTTC. Its protein is CASSPIAGGGTQYF. The rearrangement links TRBV12-3 or TRBV12-4 to TRBJ2-5; 11 positions agree with TRBD2. After removal of 5 bases from V and 8 bases from J, the junction contained 7 bases not matched to a gene. The CDR3 sequence is 14 residues long.

This clonotype was recorded many times. V usage is TRBV10-2 and J usage is TRBJ2-7; unclear D gene. Trimming took 4 bases from V and 4 from J, leaving 5 bases between them. The CDR3 totals 11 residues. Germline V gene sequence: CDR1 WSHSY, CDR2 SAAADI. The CDR3 here is CASSGWYEQYF. In DNA, the CDR3 is TGCGCCAGCAGTGGGTGGTACGAGCAGTACTTC.

The rearrangement links TRBV7-9 to TRBJ2-3; TRBD2 matches 7 bases. Losses at the gene ends were 9 bases for V and 11 bases for J; bases not matched to a gene: 20. Germline CDR1 and CDR2: SEHNR and FQNEAQ (reference sequence). The CDR3 covers 15 residues. CDR3 protein: CARGPVAGGIIEQYF. CDR3 nucleotide sequence: TGTGCCAGGGGCCCCGTAGCCGGGGGGATCATCGAGCAGTATTTT. The whole variable domain, remainder taken from reference TRBV7-9 and TRBJ2-3, is DTGVSQNPRHKITKRGQNVTFRCDPISEHNRLYWYRQTLGQGPEFLTYFQNEAQLEKSRLLSDRFSAERPKGSFSTLEIQRTEQGDSAMYLCARGPVAGGIIEQYFGPGTRLTVL.

Ten or more counts support this clonotype. This chain uses TRBV5-1 with TRBJ1-4; D ambiguous. The V gene's germline CDR1 is SGHRS and CDR2 YFSETQ. Trimming removed 0 bases at V and 8 bases at J, with 14 bases between. This CDR3 is built from 15 residues. CDR3 region: CASSLERSGREKLFF. DNA of the CDR3: TGCGCCAGCAGCTTGGAACGCTCCGGGAGAGAAAAACTGTTTTTT.